This T cell receptor (beta chain) was obtained from a study of cytomegalovirus exposure and HLA in healthy donors (dated by TCRdb to 2015 to 2018). Regarding the complete study: An earlier analysis of 587 of the donors reported about 250 Gb of sequence data and 117 million unique TCR beta sequences from approximately 180 million T cells. An early release covering 550 to 700 HLA-typed donors comprised about 320 gigabases of sequencing data and tens of millions of unique TCR sequences. Of the roughly 400 genotyped donors, 75% to 85% were placed in the genetic ancestry cluster associated with self-reported Caucasian donors. The study was designed to test whether signatures of past pathogen exposure could be identified by cataloging public T cell receptors. Using immunosequencing, the study profiled T cell repertoires from around 680 subjects and related those repertoires to cytomegalovirus serostatus. Besides the first cohort of some 670 subjects, a separate validation cohort made up of over 100 different subjects was used. To predict cytomegalovirus infection status, the study combined high-throughput TCR immunosequencing, statistical association of individual TCRs with disease status, and machine learning. A later analysis re-analyzed previously published TCR beta repertoires from 650 to 800 donors and added high-resolution HLA genotyping to study TCR occurrence patterns. In the later analysis, no new phenotypic data were used to find candidate immune exposures; instead, reliance was placed on TCR beta sequences and their occurrence across donors. An earlier analysis of 500 to 750 of the donors applied high-throughput TCR beta sequencing to assess whether each TCR beta V gene segment acted as functional or pseudogenic. Donor age, sex, ethnicity and CMV serostatus were collected together with the repertoire data. A later genetic analysis took genome-wide SNP genotypes for about 55% of the roughly 670 donors and used that subset as a discovery cohort. All discovery cohort repertoires had been generated on a single sequencing platform. HLA typing included class I and class II loci at four-digit resolution. The number of typed donors differed by locus: roughly 629-640 for A, B, C, DRB1 and DQB1; 500 to 550 for DQA1; 606 for DPA1; and roughly 450 for DPB1. Because of strong linkage in the cohort, five DR-DQ haplotypes were treated as single units for association and clustering. Among around 400 genotyped donors of the cohort, an average of roughly 230,000 unique TCR beta nucleotide sequences was sequenced per donor, of which about 19% were non-productive.

Library preparation was by the immunoSEQ multiplex PCR assay. For the multiplex PCR, a mixture combining 60 forward primers for TCR Vbeta segments and 13 reverse primers for TCR Jbeta segments was used. A multiplex PCR assay on genomic DNA amplified the CDR3 region of rearranged TCR beta genes. The Illumina HiSeq System was used to sequence the amplified TCR beta libraries as 87-base-pair reads. In the authors' own workflow: In a later analysis, some 80 million unique TCR beta chains were counted across the 650 to 700 repertoires, and about 9.9 million of these chains were shared by at least two donors. To remove PCR and sequencing errors, raw reads were error-corrected and collapsed into unique sequences using a nearest-neighbor algorithm that merged closely related sequences. V, D and J gene segments were assigned by aligning CDR3 sequences to IMGT reference sequences. Each retained sequence needed at least a six-nucleotide match to both a V gene segment and a J gene segment. Rearrangements were classified as productive when the CDR3 lacked stop codons and remained in frame with V and J, and all other rearrangements were classified as non-productive. CDR3 was defined according to IMGT convention as the region running from the second conserved V-encoded cysteine to the conserved J-encoded phenylalanine. The earlier analysis of about 590 of the donors excluded sequences that lacked an unambiguous match to a single V gene segment. In an earlier analysis of some 590 of the donors, V segments were called functional above 56.7% productive rearrangements and were called segregating when the between-donor standard deviation exceeded 5%. To diagnose cytomegalovirus status from the catalog of TCR beta chain sequences, a statistical classification framework was built. V and J gene assignment, in a later analysis, came from comparing TCR nucleotide sequences with IMGT/GENE-DB human TR gene sequences. A later analysis assigned CDR3 sequences and most-parsimonious VDJ recombination scenarios with the TCRdist pipeline. In a later analysis, each TCR beta chain was defined by its CDR3 amino acid sequence together with its V-gene family, and reads without a unique V-gene family were excluded. A later analysis removed 450 to 600 highly shared, low-generation-probability nucleotide sequences to deal with suspected cross-contamination and a sequencing artifact. In a later analysis, a clonal expansion index was calculated for each public chain from normalized within-repertoire ranks of inferred template counts. A later analysis computed generation probabilities with a VDJ recombination model fitted to out-of-frame rearrangements, and checked the results against IGoR. Hypergeometric tests were used in a later analysis to score TCR-TCR, TCR-HLA and TCR-CMV co-occurrence, with a repertoire-size bias correction applied to the TCR pairs. A later analysis estimated false discovery rates by permuting HLA or CMV assignments 20 times. A later analysis grouped co-occurring TCRs with DBSCAN, adding TCRdist sequence similarity when clustering within HLA-allele-positive subsets. For co-occurrence clustering, repertoires with fewer than 30,000 or more than 120,000 public chains were excluded, along with a handful of repertoires with anomalous nucleotide sharing. TCRdb took this table from immuneACCESS and kept in-frame rearrangements with V and J called. Such tables lack part of the clones; where checked against another copy, unresolved V genes explain under half of the gap, and the rest is unexplained. Clone size and V and J calls were adopted from that table, with D and trimming inferred from the DNA. The sample table holds approximately 190,000 clones, of which over 70% were seen once. Together, the top ten hold 3% to 4.5% of the sample.

Comments on this clone: Its recognized antigen is unknown. Base quality data are lacking; no much larger clone is found one base away.

The cohort comprised some 730 healthy bone marrow donors. All cohort members were sampled while nominally healthy, although unrecorded immune exposures were likely present. The donor was CMV seronegative and was included in the group of a few hundred seronegative cohort members. Every donor gave a peripheral blood sample, and the peripheral blood mononuclear cells from that sample were used for TCR beta sequencing. Genomic DNA was extracted from the blood cell samples with the Qiagen DNeasy Blood Extraction Kit. Between the V and J ends, shortened by 1 base and 10 bases respectively, the junction contains 14 bases. The CDR1 and CDR2 encoded by the germline V gene are SGHTA and FQGNSA. The CDR3 measures 15 amino acids from cysteine to phenylalanine. Only CDR3 DNA is held: 45 bases, read in frame from base 1. Broad study findings and their caveats: A later genetic analysis associated a missense DCLRE1C variant with V-gene and J-gene trimming of TCR beta chains, and an independent cohort replicated the association. In a later analysis, HLA-associated TCR beta chains were found to be more clonally expanded and to have lower generation probabilities than equally common non-associated chains. Most TCR sequences were observed very rarely across donors, whereas some public TCRs were present in many individuals. In the study, around 150 TCR beta chains were listed as associated with cytomegalovirus. In a later analysis, the rate of TCR association differed among HLA loci, with DRB1 alleles having the most associated TCRs and HLA-C alleles having the fewest. In a later analysis, some 18,000 TCR beta sequences were associated with specific HLA alleles at a false discovery rate of 0.05. Assigning TCR associations to individual alleles was difficult when HLA alleles, especially DR and DQ, strongly co-occurred. In vitro tests confirmed that a few of the cytomegalovirus-associated TCR beta chains recognize cytomegalovirus antigens. An earlier analysis of around 600 of the donors showed that most TCR beta V segments appeared in productive rearrangements either about 87% or about 30% of the time, which broadly matched IMGT annotations. Sequencing depth was assumed to be roughly uniform across donors in the presence/absence analyses, though that assumption may not hold. Some 16 rarely observed V segments, including chromosome 9 orphons, were excluded from the earlier analysis of several hundred of the donors because counts were too low. The authors suggested that the approach could potentially be extended to other disease states and immunological phenotypes. A group of highly shared sequence variants was considered likely to be a technical artifact of the sequencing pipeline. Some IMGT-functional V segments, including TRBV6-2 and TRBV6-3, could not be told apart with the 87-base-pair reads, so those segments were excluded. Cytomegalovirus status was reported to be diagnosed by the classifier with high specificity and sensitivity in both the original and validation cohorts. Because HLA typing was unavailable for some donors at each locus, only the typed subset was used in association tests. The only immune exposure information available for the cohort was CMV serostatus. According to a later analysis, parvovirus B19, influenza, CMV and Epstein-Barr virus appeared linked to several top co-occurrence clusters. A later genetic analysis reported fewer N-insertions in productive TCRs among donors in an Asian-associated ancestry cluster than the roughly 700-donor mean. This cohort had only TCR beta chains sequenced, and the lack of alpha or paired-chain data limited which features could be detected. A further reported finding was that TCR beta sequences accurately predicted the HLA-A and HLA-B alleles for most subjects in the first cohort. Linkage disequilibrium might explain the correlated functional status among segregating V segments, but an unknown experimental factor could not be excluded. In a later analysis, most CMV-associated TCR beta chains were found to appear HLA-restricted, with HLA associations seemingly driven largely by CMV exposure.

The rearrangement joined TRBV7-2 to TRBJ1-6; there is no confident call for the D gene. The source material was PBMCs. The sequence was collected from a man aged 50 or older in good health and CMV-seronegative. The DNA reads TGTGCCAGCAGCTTAGGAATTGCGGGGTACTCACCCCTCCACTTT. Translated, it gives CASSLGIAGYSPLHF. Here the CDR3 is joined to the reference TRBV7-2 and TRBJ1-6 genes, and the full variable domain is: GAGVSQSPSNKVTEKGKDVELRCDPISGHTALYWYRQSLGQGLEFLIYFQGNSAPDKSGLPSDRFSAERTGGSVSTLTIQRTQQEDSAVYLCASSLGIAGYSPLHFGNGTRLTVT.